The rows below give T cell receptor beta chains drawn from one sample of a study of TIL therapy for anti-PD-1-resistant metastatic lung cancer. The protocol was immunoSEQ multiplex PCR, while the TCRdb copy is restricted to in-frame clones and leaves out a portion. Among about 44,000 clones listed, roughly 85% were seen once. Sample: blood, taken at baseline. These TCRs come from a man aged 70-80 years with non-small cell lung cancer. Each CDR3 is given with its conserved first and last residue. A D gene is named only where the DNA matches it firmly. Expanded clones are given a class, and other clones once, few, many or no size at all.

abundance	v_gene	j_gene	d_gene	CDR3aa	CDR3nt
.	TRBV9	TRBJ1-4	TRBD1	CASSPRGGGSEKLFF	TGTGCCAGCAGCCCCCGAGGGGGCGGTAGTGAAAAACTGTTTTTT
.	TRBV21-1	TRBJ2-1	.	CASIRTRNEQFF	TGTGCCAGCATCAGGACTAGGAATGAGCAGTTCTTC
.	TRBV6-6	TRBJ2-7	TRBD1	CASSYTTGGYEQYF	TGTGCCAGCAGCTATACTACAGGGGGCTACGAGCAGTACTTC
few	TRBV6-5	TRBJ1-6	.	CASSLGGSYNSPLHF	TGTGCCAGCAGCTTAGGGGGCTCCTATAATTCACCCCTCCACTTT
once	TRBV7-2	TRBJ2-7	.	CASSLAAHEQYF	TGTGCCAGCAGCTTAGCGGCCCACGAGCAGTACTTC
.	TRBV5-1	TRBJ2-1	TRBD1	CASKATGAYNEQFF	TGCGCCAGCAAGGCAACAGGGGCCTACAATGAGCAGTTCTTC
.	TRBV4-3	TRBJ2-7	TRBD2	CASSQGLAGPYEQYF	TGCGCCAGCAGCCAGGGACTAGCGGGACCTTACGAGCAGTACTTC
once	TRBV5-1	TRBJ1-2	TRBD1	CASSFGTGNRGYGYTF	TGCGCCAGCAGCTTTGGGACAGGGAACCGTGGCTATGGCTACACCTTC
.	TRBV28	TRBJ2-7	.	CATMYWADSSYEQYF	TGTGCCACTATGTATTGGGCGGACAGTTCCTACGAGCAGTACTTC
few	TRBV7-9	TRBJ2-1	TRBD1	CASSRTGNEQFF	TGTGCCAGCAGTAGGACAGGCAATGAGCAGTTCTTC
few	TRBV20-1	TRBJ1-4	TRBD1	CSAEQGEKLFF	TGCAGTGCCGAACAGGGGGAAAAACTGTTTTTT
.	TRBV19	TRBJ2-3	.	CASSSQRDTQYF	TGTGCCAGTAGTTCTCAGCGGGATACGCAGTATTTT
.	TRBV5-6	TRBJ1-3	.	CASSPLDSGNTIYF	TGTGCCAGCAGCCCTCTGGACTCTGGAAACACCATATATTTT
few	TRBV29-1	TRBJ1-5	.	CSDLLQGPKHF	TGCAGCGATCTACTACAGGGCCCAAAGCATTTT
.	TRBV9	TRBJ2-3	.	CASSVDSYTQYF	TGTGCCAGCAGCGTAGATAGCTATACGCAGTATTTT
.	TRBV25-1	TRBJ2-4	.	CASNAENIQYF	TGTGCCAGCAACGCCGAAAACATTCAGTACTTC
.	TRBV7-2	TRBJ2-7	TRBD2	CASSLSGTSGPYEQYF	TGTGCCAGCAGCTTATCCGGGACTAGCGGACCCTACGAGCAGTACTTC
.	TRBV7-9	TRBJ2-7	.	CASSLEGGANYEQYF	TGTGCCAGCAGCTTAGAGGGAGGCGCAAACTACGAGCAGTACTTC
few	TRBV7-9	TRBJ2-7	.	CASSLGSGFFEQYF	TGTGCCAGCAGCTTAGGATCCGGGTTCTTCGAGCAGTACTTC
.	TRBV5-1	TRBJ1-6	TRBD1	CASSPSQGEYNSPLHF	TGCGCCAGCAGCCCCAGCCAGGGGGAATATAATTCACCCCTCCACTTT
.	TRBV5-1	TRBJ2-1	.	CASSLSPVKNEQFF	TGCGCCAGCAGCTTGTCGCCGGTGAAGAATGAGCAGTTCTTC
few	TRBV2	TRBJ2-7	TRBD1	CASIGQVYEQYF	TGTGCCAGCATCGGACAGGTCTACGAGCAGTACTTC
.	TRBV19	TRBJ2-2	.	CASSTLAGELFF	TGTGCCAGTAGCACGTTGGCCGGGGAGCTGTTTTTT
.	TRBV2	TRBJ2-7	TRBD1	CASILRDREYEQYF	TGTGCCAGCATTCTCCGGGACAGGGAATACGAGCAGTACTTC
few	TRBV7-3	TRBJ1-2	TRBD1	CASSQVRYTGTGLDYGYTF	TGTGCCAGCAGCCAGGTCCGCTACACCGGGACAGGGTTGGACTACGGCTACACCTTC
.	TRBV9	TRBJ2-7	TRBD1	CASSVGQGMYEQYF	TGTGCCAGCAGCGTAGGACAGGGAATGTACGAGCAGTACTTC
few	TRBV18	TRBJ1-1	.	CASSHSPQMNTEAFF	TGTGCCAGCTCACACAGCCCCCAAATGAACACTGAAGCTTTCTTT
few	TRBV18	TRBJ2-5	.	CASSPLAGETQYF	TGTGCCAGCTCACCTCTAGCAGGTGAGACCCAGTACTTC
.	TRBV5-1	TRBJ1-5	.	CASGDTPGGQPQHF	TGCGCCAGCGGGGACACCCCTGGAGGTCAGCCCCAGCATTTT
.	TRBV19	TRBJ2-5	TRBD1	CASSMTGTAQETQYF	TGTGCCAGTAGTATGACCGGGACAGCTCAAGAGACCCAGTACTTC
.	TRBV9	TRBJ1-4	.	CASSVVGDPRLEKLFF	TGTGCCAGCAGCGTAGTTGGAGACCCGCGACTCGAAAAACTGTTTTTT
.	TRBV5-8	TRBJ2-3	.	CASSLGTEITDTQYF	TGTGCCAGCAGCTTGGGGACGGAAATCACAGATACGCAGTATTTT
once	TRBV19	TRBJ1-1	.	CASSKTRGPANTEAFF	TGTGCCAGTAGTAAAACGAGGGGACCGGCAAACACTGAAGCTTTCTTT
.	TRBV5-4	TRBJ2-7	TRBD1	CASMLPGQGHYEQYF	TGTGCCAGCATGCTTCCGGGACAGGGCCACTACGAGCAGTACTTC
.	TRBV7-8	TRBJ1-5	.	CASSLKARGGNQPQHF	TGTGCCAGCAGCTTAAAGGCCCGAGGGGGCAATCAGCCCCAGCATTTT
.	TRBV7-8	TRBJ1-1	.	CASSFSGPSIEAFF	TGTGCCAGCAGCTTTAGCGGACCTTCAATTGAAGCTTTCTTT
.	TRBV30	TRBJ1-1	.	CAWSVQGFAEAFF	TGTGCCTGGAGTGTACAGGGTTTCGCTGAAGCTTTCTTT
.	TRBV30	TRBJ2-4	TRBD2	CAWTLGLAGRGGNIQYF	TGTGCCTGGACCTTGGGACTAGCGGGGCGGGGTGGAAACATTCAGTACTTC
once	TRBV27	TRBJ2-5	.	CASRAPRGQETQYF	TGTGCCAGCAGGGCCCCACGGGGACAAGAGACCCAGTACTTC
.	TRBV18	TRBJ1-4	.	CASSPFGGAEKLFF	TGTGCCAGCTCACCCTTCGGGGGGGCTGAAAAACTGTTTTTT
once	TRBV7-9	TRBJ2-7	.	CASSLQTSGQYF	TGTGCCAGCAGCTTACAGACCTCGGGGCAGTACTTC